A selection of T cell receptor beta chains follows, all from one sample in a study of shared clonotypes between healthy human individuals. Sequencing used immunoSEQ multiplex PCR; TCRdb keeps in-frame clones, though not all of them. The data hold more than 1.2 million clones, with around 98.5% observed a single time. Input material: naive CD4+ T cells sorted from blood. The receptor set was obtained from a young man in good health. Each CDR3 is given with its conserved first and last residue. The order of the fields is CDR3 protein, J gene, V gene.

CDR3: CASSPDSRTGELFF
J: TRBJ2-2
V: TRBV18

CDR3: CASRIGQGETQYF
J: TRBJ2-5
V: TRBV28

CDR3: CASSFQVGTGTSYEQYF
J: TRBJ2-7
V: TRBV5-6

CDR3: CASRYSQNTEAFF
J: TRBJ1-1
V: TRBV6-5

CDR3: CASSVGTGGLTEAFF
J: TRBJ1-1
V: TRBV9

CDR3: CASSGAIAGGRQETQYF
J: TRBJ2-5
V: TRBV9

CDR3: CASGGTGGNQPQHF
J: TRBJ1-5
V: TRBV2

CDR3: CASRASGRSYEQYF
J: TRBJ2-7
V: TRBV27

CDR3: CSVAQGGYEQYF
J: TRBJ2-7
V: TRBV29-1

CDR3: CASSPGPRREQYF
J: TRBJ2-7
V: TRBV19

CDR3: CASSEFWETYEQYF
J: TRBJ2-7
V: TRBV2

CDR3: CAWSQPRIRGPYQPQHF
J: TRBJ1-5
V: TRBV30

CDR3: CASSEYPSSYNEQFF
J: TRBJ2-1
V: TRBV2

CDR3: CASSLRDRASYEQYF
J: TRBJ2-7
V: TRBV11-1

CDR3: CASSTTGLPHQPQHF
J: TRBJ1-5
V: TRBV6-1

CDR3: CASSPGASGPNTGELFF
J: TRBJ2-2
V: TRBV5-8

CDR3: CASSYGLPDTGELFF
J: TRBJ2-2
V: TRBV6-5

CDR3: CASSFDRESLYEQYF
J: TRBJ2-7
V: TRBV7-2

CDR3: CASSPPDRNQYF
J: TRBJ2-3
V: TRBV7-2

CDR3: CSAERGHGDTQYF
J: TRBJ2-3
V: TRBV29-1

CDR3: CASSSPGAINEQFF
J: TRBJ2-1
V: TRBV28

CDR3: CASSSHEQYF
J: TRBJ2-7
V: TRBV5-5

CDR3: CASSISASGSCEQYF
J: TRBJ2-7
V: TRBV19

CDR3: CASSEGQFGAFF
J: TRBJ1-1
V: TRBV10-1

CDR3: CASSKREGLRELFF
J: TRBJ2-2
V: TRBV4-1

CDR3: CASSQVGLGTDTQYF
J: TRBJ2-3
V: TRBV7-2

CDR3: CASSPSGSRTDTQYF
J: TRBJ2-3
V: TRBV5-4

CDR3: CASSQASGSADGELFF
J: TRBJ2-2
V: TRBV4-3

CDR3: CASSSEAGSIGEQFF
J: TRBJ2-1
V: TRBV11-3

CDR3: CASSPGPSGINEQFF
J: TRBJ2-1
V: TRBV5-5

CDR3: CASSPGGLENIQYF
J: TRBJ2-4
V: TRBV19

CDR3: CASSSDVRGQGDYEQYF
J: TRBJ2-7
V: TRBV21-1

CDR3: CASKQASGNTIYF
J: TRBJ1-3
V: TRBV6-1

CDR3: CASSLRTGQQPQHF
J: TRBJ1-5
V: TRBV27

CDR3: CASMETGQETQYF
J: TRBJ2-5
V: TRBV6-1

CDR3: CASSLRGDQPQHF
J: TRBJ1-5
V: TRBV27

CDR3: CASSLGHAKYEQYF
J: TRBJ2-7
V: TRBV7-6

CDR3: CASSIAGAGVSYEQYF
J: TRBJ2-7
V: TRBV19

CDR3: CASSSSGTSVSNEQFF
J: TRBJ2-1
V: TRBV5-4

CDR3: CASSFGDNEQFF
J: TRBJ2-1
V: TRBV5-1

CDR3: CASCRVTTNEKLFF
J: TRBJ1-4
V: TRBV2

CDR3: CASALDFYGYTF
J: TRBJ1-2
V: TRBV5-1

CDR3: CASSSDRAGEQYF
J: TRBJ2-7
V: TRBV5-4

CDR3: CASSPLGPGYGYTF
J: TRBJ1-2
V: TRBV5-8

CDR3: CASSPPGLVLNTDTQYF
J: TRBJ2-3
V: TRBV7-9

CDR3: CASSSPGGLKETQYF
J: TRBJ2-5
V: TRBV18

CDR3: CASRKLGEPKPYEQYF
J: TRBJ2-7
V: TRBV5-4

CDR3: CASSVRQGIDEQFF
J: TRBJ2-1
V: TRBV5-4

CDR3: CASSPLAGGYNEQFF
J: TRBJ2-1
V: TRBV28

CDR3: CASSLSKGVGRNEQFF
J: TRBJ2-1
V: TRBV28

CDR3: CASSPRVGGGGETQYF
J: TRBJ2-5
V: TRBV9